Here is one TCR beta chain with its context. These data come from a study of blood T cell repertoires in COVID-19. Study-level background: Acute and convalescent COVID-19 specimens originated in the United States, Italy and Spain. PBMCs, B-cell-depleted T cells, or T cells provided the cDNA or gDNA that made up the material.

Original handling: It was from reference gene primer amplification that nucleated cell counts were estimated. The method was immunoSEQ multiplex PCR; TCRdb's version includes in-frame clones alone and lacks a portion of them. V and J calls and clone size come straight from that table; D and trimming were deduced from the DNA. The repertoire consists of about 230,000 clones, with around 84% occurring once and the leading ten covering around 2%. Germline assignment: CDR1 SGHNT and CDR2 YYREEE (reference sequence). The ends were cut back, 0 bases at V and 2 bases at J, with 11 bases in the middle. CDR3 length equals 15 residues.

The chain uses TRBV5-4 and TRBJ2-5; the D is unclear. Input material: peripheral blood. The sequence was obtained from a man in his forties or fifties who had recovered from COVID-19. CDR3 loop: CASSLDPGPQETQYF. The DNA for the CDR3 is TGTGCCAGCAGCTTGGATCCGGGTCCACAAGAGACCCAGTACTTC.